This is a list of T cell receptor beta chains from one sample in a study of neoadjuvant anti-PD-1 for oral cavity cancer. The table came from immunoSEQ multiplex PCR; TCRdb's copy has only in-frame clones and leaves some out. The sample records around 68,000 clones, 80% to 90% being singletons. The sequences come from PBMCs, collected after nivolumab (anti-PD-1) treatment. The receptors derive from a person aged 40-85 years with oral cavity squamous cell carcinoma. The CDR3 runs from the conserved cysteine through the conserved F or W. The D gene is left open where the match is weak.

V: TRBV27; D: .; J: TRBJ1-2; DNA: TGTGCCAGCAGTCCAGACTTCGTGGGGAGCTATGGCTACACCTTC; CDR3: CASSPDFVGSYGYTF
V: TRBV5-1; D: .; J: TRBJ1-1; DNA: TGCGCCAGCTCCGCAGGGGAGACTGAAGCTTTCTTT; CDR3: CASSAGETEAFF
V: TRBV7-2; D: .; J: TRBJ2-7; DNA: TGTGCCAGCAGCTTATTGATAGGGGAGCAGTACTTC; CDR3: CASSLLIGEQYF
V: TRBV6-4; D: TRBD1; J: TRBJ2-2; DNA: TGTGCCAGCAGTGAGACAGGGGAAACCGGGGAGCTGTTTTTT; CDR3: CASSETGETGELFF
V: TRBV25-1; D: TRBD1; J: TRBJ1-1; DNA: TGTGCCAGCAGTGAGACAGGGATGGGCACTGAAGCTTTCTTT; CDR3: CASSETGMGTEAFF
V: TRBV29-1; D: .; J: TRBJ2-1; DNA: TGCAGCGTTGAAGATAACCCAGGCTACAATGAGCAGTTCTTC; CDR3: CSVEDNPGYNEQFF
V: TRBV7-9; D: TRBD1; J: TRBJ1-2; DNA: TGTGCCAGCAGCTATCCGGACAGGGATGTTGGCTACACCTTC; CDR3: CASSYPDRDVGYTF
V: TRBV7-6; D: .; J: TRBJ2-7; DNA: TGTGCCAGCAGCTTAGAGATGGGAACCTACGAGCAGTACTTC; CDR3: CASSLEMGTYEQYF
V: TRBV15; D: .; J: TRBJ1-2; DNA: TGTGCCACCAGCAGAGATAGCTACGGGACTGGAGCTAACTATGGCTACACCTTC; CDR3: CATSRDSYGTGANYGYTF
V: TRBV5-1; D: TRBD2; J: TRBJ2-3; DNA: TGCGCCAGCAGCCCCGGGACTAGTTCAGATACGCAGTATTTT; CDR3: CASSPGTSSDTQYF
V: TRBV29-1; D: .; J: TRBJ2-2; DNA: TGCAGCGTTGGTCGCCAGGGGACCGGGGAGCTGTTTTTT; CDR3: CSVGRQGTGELFF
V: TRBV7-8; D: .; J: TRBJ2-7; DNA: TGTGCCAGCAGAATGCTCGGGGAGTTGGGCGAGCAGTACTTC; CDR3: CASRMLGELGEQYF